This TCR beta chain was profiled in a study of CD8 T cells in Susac syndrome. Roughly 0.5 to 1 ug RNA was reverse transcribed with random hexamers. The amplification used immunoSEQ multiplex PCR on TCR beta CDR3; it spanned 54 Vbeta and 13 Jbeta. TCRdb reprocessed the immunoSEQ multiplex PCR reads with MiXCR, giving one entry per CDR3 protein. The sample includes 150,000 to 200,000 distinct CDR3 sequences, roughly 95% of them seen just once. V lost 6 bases, J lost 4 bases, and 21 bases lay in between. This CDR3 is 16 amino acids long. CD8+ and CD4+ T cells taken from blood had their TCR beta sequenced.

The sample consisted of CD4+ T cells from PBMCs. The sequence was obtained from a human donor with multiple sclerosis. J is TRBJ2-5 and V is TRBV12-3 or TRBV12-4; D could derive from TRBD1 or TRBD2 (6 bases each). As DNA, the CDR3 is TGTGCCAGCAGCCATTCGGGGCTCGGAGGGGGAGAGACCCAGTACTTC. Translation gives CASSHSGLGGGETQYF.